This T cell receptor beta chain was sequenced for a study of T cells after yellow fever vaccination. Study information: Fractions of limited cellularity were prepared by means of SMART-Seq v4 Ultra Low Input. General study results and limits: Reappearance after the booster was observed for most primary-vaccination clones (around 96% CD4, over 75% CD8). A small share of clonotypes appeared in both CD4 and CD8 compartments.

Universal primer sites and UMIs were introduced during 5'RACE template-switching synthesis of TCR cDNA. MiXCR was run by TCRdb on the 5' RACE reads, yielding one entry per CDR3 protein. The sample has 300,000 or so distinct CDR3 sequences, 3% to 4.5% seen once. Of note for this clonotype: The target antigen is unknown.

The CDR3 is 14 amino acids. Trimming cost V 2 bases and J 2 bases, with 10 bases left between them. The material was PBMCs, obtained 5 days after the yellow fever booster vaccination. J is TRBJ2-7 and V is TRBV12-3 or TRBV12-4; no definite D call. This receptor was obtained from a young man who received the YFV17D yellow fever vaccine. The CDR3 nucleotides read TGTGCCAGCAGTTTAAGTGGGAATGCCTACGAGCAGTACGTC. Protein product: CASSLSGNAYEQYV.